The rows below give T cell receptor beta chains drawn from one sample of a study of blood T cell repertoires in COVID-19. TCRdb keeps only in-frame clones here, not all; method: immunoSEQ multiplex PCR. Here the sample spans 290,000 or so clones, about nine tenths being singletons. Sequenced sample: peripheral blood. The receptors derive from a man aged 18 to 29 with active or convalescent COVID-19. The CDR3 runs from the conserved cysteine through the conserved F or W. The D gene is left open where the match is weak. The size field is filled for only some rows; it gives once, few, many or a size class.

>NA|14|NA|TRBV7-9|TRBJ2-3
TGTGCCAGCAGCCCGAAACTATTTACAGATACGCAGTATTTT
CASSPKLFTDTQYF
>NA|14|NA|TRBV27|TRBJ1-1
TGTGCCAGCAGTTTATGGTCAGGGGCCACTGAAGCTTTCTTT
CASSLWSGATEAFF
>NA|13|TRBD1|TRBV12-3/TRBV12-4|TRBJ2-7
TGTGCCAGCAGGCGACAGGGGACCTACGAGCAGTACTTC
CASRRQGTYEQYF
>NA|14|NA|TRBV4-1|TRBJ2-5
TGCGCCAGCAGCCGCCAGACACGTCAAGAGACCCAGTACTTC
CASSRQTRQETQYF
>NA|15|TRBD1|TRBV3-1/TRBV3-2|TRBJ1-4
TGTGCCAGCAGCACAACCAGGGGGCTTCGAGAAAAACTGTTTTTT
CASSTTRGLREKLFF
>NA|18|TRBD1|TRBV9|TRBJ2-7
TGTGCCAGCAGTATCAGGAATCCGGGACAGGGCCCGTTTTACGAGCAGTACTTC
CASSIRNPGQGPFYEQYF
>NA|13|NA|TRBV10-2|TRBJ1-2
TGCGCCAGCAGCATAGGAGCTAACTATGGCTACACCTTC
CASSIGANYGYTF
>NA|15|NA|TRBV6-4|TRBJ1-6
TGTGCCAGCAGTGCCCTCATTGGGGGCGAATCACCCCTCCACTTT
CASSALIGGESPLHF
>NA|14|NA|TRBV3-1/TRBV3-2|TRBJ1-5
TGTGCCAGCAGCCAAGGACAGTTCAATCAGCCCCAGCATTTT
CASSQGQFNQPQHF
>once|12|NA|TRBV5-6|TRBJ2-3
TGTGCCAGCAGCTTCACGGGGGATACGCAGTATTTT
CASSFTGDTQYF
>NA|15|TRBD1|TRBV27|TRBJ2-3
TGTGCCAGCAGTTTGACAGGGGGCCTCACAGATACGCAGTATTTT
CASSLTGGLTDTQYF
>NA|11|NA|TRBV25-1|TRBJ2-6
TGTGCCAGCCTTGGGGCCAACGTCCTGACTTTC
CASLGANVLTF